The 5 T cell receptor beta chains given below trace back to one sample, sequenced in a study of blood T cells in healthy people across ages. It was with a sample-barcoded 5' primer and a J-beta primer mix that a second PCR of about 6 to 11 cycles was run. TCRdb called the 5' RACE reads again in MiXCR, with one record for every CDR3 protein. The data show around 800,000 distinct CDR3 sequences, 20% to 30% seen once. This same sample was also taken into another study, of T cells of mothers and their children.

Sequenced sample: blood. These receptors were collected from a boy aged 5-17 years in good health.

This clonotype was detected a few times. CDR3 region: CASSFTSQQETQYF. In DNA form, the CDR3 reads TGTGCCAGCAGCTTTACTAGTCAACAAGAGACCCAGTACTTC. V and J are TRBV7-9 and TRBJ2-5; D is perhaps TRBD2 (5 bases). This CDR3 is built from 14 residues. Between the trimmed V and J ends, which lost 3 bases and 2 bases, there was a span of 10 bases. Germline V gene sequence: CDR1 SEHNR, CDR2 FQNEAQ (reference sequence).

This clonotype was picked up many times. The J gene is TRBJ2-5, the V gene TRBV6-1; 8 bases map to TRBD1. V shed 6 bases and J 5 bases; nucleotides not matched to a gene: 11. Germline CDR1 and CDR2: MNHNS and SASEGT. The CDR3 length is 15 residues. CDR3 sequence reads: CASRTGQGLGETQYF. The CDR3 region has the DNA TGTGCCAGCAGGACCGGACAGGGCCTAGGGGAGACCCAGTACTTC.

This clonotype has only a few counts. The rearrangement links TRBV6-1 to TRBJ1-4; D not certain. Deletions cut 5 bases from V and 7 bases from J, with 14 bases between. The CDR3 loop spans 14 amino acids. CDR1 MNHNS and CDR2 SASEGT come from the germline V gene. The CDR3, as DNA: TGTGCCAGCAGTCCCAGAGAATCGAGTGAAAAACTGTTTTTT. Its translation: CASSPRESSEKLFF.

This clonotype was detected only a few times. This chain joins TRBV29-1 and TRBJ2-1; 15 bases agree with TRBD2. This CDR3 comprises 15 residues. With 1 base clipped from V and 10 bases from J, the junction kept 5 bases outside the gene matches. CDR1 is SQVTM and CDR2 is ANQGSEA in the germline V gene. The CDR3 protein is CSVEGTSGGAGEQFF. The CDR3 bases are TGCAGCGTTGAAGGGACTAGCGGGGGGGCCGGGGAGCAGTTCTTC.

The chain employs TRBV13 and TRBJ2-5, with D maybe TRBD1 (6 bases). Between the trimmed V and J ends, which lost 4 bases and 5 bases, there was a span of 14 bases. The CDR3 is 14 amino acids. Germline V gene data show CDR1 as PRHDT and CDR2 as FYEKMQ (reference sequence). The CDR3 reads CASSYMGAVETQYF. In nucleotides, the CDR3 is TGTGCCAGCAGCTATATGGGGGCCGTGGAGACCCAGTACTTC.